The TCR beta chain under discussion was sequenced for a study of Ad26.COV2.S vaccination and SARS-CoV-2 variants. The treatment: roughly 18 received Ad26.COV2.S at low or high dose, single or two shots; 5 received placebo; per-sample allocation not given. All samples were drawn on day 63, counting from the first vaccine or placebo injection. Expressing Wuhan-strain SARS-CoV-2 spike, an Ad26 vector served as the vaccine. Clones were read by immunoSEQ multiplex PCR, and TCRdb kept only the in-frame ones, dropping some. The sample contains 380,000 or so clones, about four fifths of which appear only once. Trimming removed 5 bases from V and 1 base from J; junction bases left unmatched: 12. The length of the CDR3 is 18 residues. CDR1 and CDR2 from the germline V gene are SGHTA and FQGNSA.

The receptor's source is a person aged 18 to 65 who received the Ad26.COV2.S COVID-19 vaccine or a placebo. This chain uses TRBV7-2 with TRBJ1-5, with 9 bases identical to TRBD1. The material sequenced was peripheral blood, taken in a trial of Ad26.COV2.S vaccine versus placebo. The CDR3 here is CASSPSGQGGYSNQPQHF. Here the CDR3 DNA reads TGTGCCAGCAGCCCCTCGGGACAGGGAGGATACAGCAATCAGCCCCAGCATTTT.